A single sample is the source of the 10 T cell receptor beta chains below, sequenced in a study of blood T cell repertoires in COVID-19. The protocol was immunoSEQ multiplex PCR, while the TCRdb copy is restricted to in-frame clones and leaves out a portion. This sample has 270,000 or so clones, with 85% to 90% found just once. The sequencing input was peripheral blood. The receptor set was obtained from a woman aged 30 to 39 with COVID-19, enrolled during active disease.

This rearrangement joins TRBV27 to TRBJ2-3; D is ambiguous. Germline V gene lookup returns CDR1 MNHEY and CDR2 SMNVEV (reference sequence). The CDR3 sequence is 15 residues long. V lost 2 bases, J lost 2 bases, and 11 bases lay in between. In DNA form, the CDR3 reads TGTGCCAGCAGTTTAGCGGCTCTCGCCACAGATACGCAGTATTTT. It codes for CASSLAALATDTQYF.

The V gene is TRBV6-5, the J gene TRBJ1-4; tentatively, D is TRBD1 (6 bases). Germline loops: CDR1 MNHEY, CDR2 SVGAGI. Trimming removed 6 bases at V and 8 bases at J, with 13 bases between. The CDR3 has 13 residues. The CDR3 loop reads CASRGTSHEKLFF. The CDR3 coding sequence is TGTGCCAGCAGGGGGACAAGCCACGAAAAACTGTTTTTT.

The V call is TRBV6-5, the J call TRBJ1-6; unclear D gene. Trimming took off 4 bases at V and 2 bases at J, with 12 bases between the two ends. Per germline, CDR1 MNHEY and CDR2 SVGAGI. This CDR3 contains 16 residues. CDR3 loop: CASSFEAETYNSPLHF. DNA for the CDR3: TGTGCCAGCAGTTTTGAGGCGGAAACCTATAATTCACCCCTCCACTTT.

The V gene is TRBV10-3, the J gene TRBJ2-5; 7 bases fit TRBD2. This CDR3 is built from 13 residues. The V gene's germline CDR1 is ENHRY and CDR2 SYGVKD. V shed 6 bases and J 5 bases; nucleotides not matched to a gene: 6. CDR3 nucleotides: TGTGCCATCAGCGCGGGGGTTGTGGAGACCCAGTACTTC. It specifies CAISAGVVETQYF.

This chain links TRBV20-1 with TRBJ2-3; D gene uncertain. The CDR3 covers 11 residues. The V gene's germline CDR1 is DFQATT and CDR2 SNEGSKA (reference sequence). The V and J ends lost 8 bases and 2 bases respectively, with 8 bases between them. Written as DNA, the CDR3 is TGCAGTACTCCCGACACAGATACGCAGTATTTT. This sequence encodes CSTPDTDTQYF.

This clone occurred a few times. This sequence joins TRBV27 and TRBJ2-7, with D perhaps TRBD1 (6 bases). There are 14 residues in the CDR3. CDR1 is MNHEY and CDR2 is SMNVEV in the germline V gene (reference sequence). Trimming took 4 bases from V and 3 from J, leaving 13 bases between them. The CDR3, as DNA: TGTGCCAGCAGTTCCGGGACATTGATCTACGAGCAGTACTTC. Its translation is CASSSGTLIYEQYF.

V gene TRBV5-6 combines with J gene TRBJ1-1, with unresolved D. Germline loops: CDR1 SGHDT, CDR2 YYEEEE. Trimming stripped 0 bases from V and 0 bases from J, with 9 bases between. The length of the CDR3 is 15 residues. The CDR3 loop reads CASSLVVGVNTEAFF. The CDR3 coding sequence is TGTGCCAGCAGCTTGGTGGTCGGTGTGAACACTGAAGCTTTCTTT.

CDR3 DNA: TGTGCCAGCAGCTTAGTAGCACGCCTGAACACTGAAGCTTTCTTT. Residues: CASSLVARLNTEAFF. This chain joins TRBV11-2 and TRBJ1-1, with unresolved D. V was clipped by 1 base and J by 0 bases, with 9 bases between them. CDR3 length: 15 residues. Germline V CDR1 and CDR2: SGHAT, FQNNGV.

The chain is built from TRBV19 and TRBJ2-2; the match to TRBD2 covers 7 bases. The CDR3 has 13 amino acids. The V and J ends lost 11 bases and 10 bases, in that order; junction bases with no gene match: 13. Germline CDR1 reads LNHDA; CDR2 reads SQIVND (reference sequence). CDR3 sequence (DNA): TGTGCCTCTTCGAAGCGGGGCAGCGAGGAGCTGTTTTTT. This codes for CASSKRGSEELFF.

In this sample, this clone turned up a few times. V is TRBV11-2 and J is TRBJ2-1; 11 bases agree with TRBD2. The CDR3 is made up of 15 amino acids. CDR1 SGHAT and CDR2 FQNNGV come from the germline V gene. Germline trimming cut 4 bases from V and 5 bases from J; bases unmatched to any gene: 4. The CDR3 sequence is CASSYTSGRDNEQFF. The CDR3, as DNA: TGTGCCAGCAGCTATACTAGCGGGAGAGACAATGAGCAGTTCTTC.